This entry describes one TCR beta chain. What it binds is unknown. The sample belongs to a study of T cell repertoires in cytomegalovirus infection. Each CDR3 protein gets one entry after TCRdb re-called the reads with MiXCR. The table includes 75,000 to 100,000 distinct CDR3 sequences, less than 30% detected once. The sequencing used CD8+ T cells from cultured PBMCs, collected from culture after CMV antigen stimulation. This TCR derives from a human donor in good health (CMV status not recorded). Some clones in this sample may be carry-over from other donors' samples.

As DNA, the CDR3 is TGTGCCAGCACCTCCGGCTATGGCTACACCTTC. Encoded protein: CASTSGYGYTF. V is TRBV12-3 or TRBV12-4 and J is TRBJ1-2, with D hard to call. The CDR3 length is 11 residues. Trimming left V 7 bases short and J 4 bases short, with 7 bases between.